Shown below are 27 T cell receptor beta chains from a single sample sequenced in a study of cytomegalovirus exposure and HLA in healthy donors. PCR used 60 Vbeta primers and 13 Jbeta primers. Data came from immunoSEQ multiplex PCR; TCRdb stores just in-frame clones and leaves some out. This sample has over 150,000 clones, with 70% to 90% found just once. The sample taken for sequencing was PBMCs. The receptors derive from a woman aged 25 to 39 in good health and CMV-seropositive.

A single count supports this clone. This chain connects TRBV6-6 to TRBJ2-1, with 10 bases identical to TRBD2. Germline-derived CDR1 and CDR2 are MNHNY and SVGAGI (reference sequence). CDR3 length: 15 residues. Losses at the gene ends were 6 bases for V and 0 bases for J; bases not matched to a gene: 2. The CDR3 is CASSSSGSSYNEQFF. The CDR3 DNA reads TGTGCCAGCAGCTCTAGCGGGAGCTCCTACAATGAGCAGTTCTTC.

This clone was observed a single time. This chain links TRBV11-2 with TRBJ1-3, with 8 nucleotides matching TRBD1. The germline V gene has CDR1 SGHAT and CDR2 FQNNGV. V trimming: 2 bases; J trimming: 2 bases; junction bases outside the gene matches: 14. This CDR3 is built from 19 residues. The CDR3 here is CASSLMTGAFGDAGNTIYF. The CDR3 DNA is TGTGCCAGCAGCTTAATGACAGGGGCTTTCGGGGACGCTGGAAACACCATATATTTT.

The chain recombines TRBV5-6 with TRBJ2-7; 7 bases align to TRBD1. Germline V gene data show CDR1 as SGHDT and CDR2 as YYEEEE. V dropped 5 bases and J dropped 3; count of bases not matched to a gene: 5. The CDR3 is 13 amino acids. The CDR3 nucleotides are TGTGCCAGCAGTCTAACAGGGGACTACGAGCAGTACTTC. This gives the protein CASSLTGDYEQYF.

This chain links TRBV4-3 with TRBJ2-7; a possible D gene is TRBD2 (6 bases). Germline V lookup: CDR1 LGHNA, CDR2 YSLEER. The ends were cut back, 0 bases at V and 7 bases at J, with 22 bases in the middle. The CDR3 covers 17 residues. CDR3 coding DNA: TGCGCCAGCAGCCAAGATTTAACCGGTCCGCGCGCGGGGGAGCAGTACTTC. It yields the protein CASSQDLTGPRAGEQYF.

The rearrangement uses TRBV9 and TRBJ2-2, with a possible D match to TRBD1 (6 bases). The germline CDR1 and CDR2 sequences are SGDLS and YYNGEE. V lost 5 bases to trimming and J lost 4 bases, with 18 bases between them. The CDR3 spans 16 residues. The CDR3 DNA is TGTGCCAGCAGGGGACACCCAGCTCGAATCACCGGGGAGCTGTTTTTT. Amino acids: CASRGHPARITGELFF.

The rearrangement joins TRBV27 to TRBJ1-2, with TRBD1 identical over 7 bases. The CDR3 runs 12 residues. Germline CDR1 reads MNHEY; CDR2 reads SMNVEV (reference sequence). The DNA of the CDR3 is TGTGGAGACTATAACAGGGGAGGTGGCTACACCTTC. Translating gives CGDYNRGGGYTF.

This clone showed up just once. The genes are TRBV7-9 and TRBJ1-2; 7 bases map to TRBD1. The CDR3 is 15 residues long. The trim removed 5 bases at V and 7 bases at J, leaving 13 bases unmatched. Per the germline V gene, CDR1 is SEHNR and CDR2 is FQNEAQ (reference sequence). CDR3 nucleotides: TGTGCCAGCAGCCTCAGCGCCTCGACAGGGCCTGGCTACACCTTC. This encodes CASSLSASTGPGYTF.

J is TRBJ1-2 and V is TRBV10-2; D gene unclear. Germline assignment: CDR1 WSHSY and CDR2 SAAADI. V lost 0 bases and J 1 base, leaving 12 bases between the germline ends. There are 16 residues in the CDR3. The CDR3 nucleotides read TGCGCCAGCAGTGAGTCACGGGGAATGGTTAACTATGGCTACACCTTC. It is translated as CASSESRGMVNYGYTF.

This clone was seen only a few times. The genes are TRBV6-5 and TRBJ2-7, with D uncertain. V was pared by 6 bases and J by 3 bases, with 6 bases between. The CDR3 contains 11 residues. Germline assignment: CDR1 MNHEY and CDR2 SVGAGI. The DNA of the CDR3 is TGTGCCAGCAGCCAACACTACGAGCAGTACTTC. Its protein is CASSQHYEQYF.

This clone came up a few times. The V and J genes are TRBV7-2 and TRBJ2-7; 7 bases map to TRBD1. J was trimmed by 2 bases and V by 3 bases; bases with no gene match: 7. The CDR3 covers 15 residues. In germline, CDR1 is SGHTA, CDR2 FQGNSA. CDR3 nucleotides: TGTGCCAGCAGCTTCCACAGGGGTAAAACCTACGAGCAGTACTTC. It is translated as CASSFHRGKTYEQYF.

This clone was observed once. This chain connects TRBV7-9 to TRBJ1-2; 8 bases map to TRBD1. The CDR3 is made up of 16 amino acids. V shed 2 bases, J shed 2 bases, and the junction held 7 bases outside the gene matches. Germline loops: CDR1 SEHNR, CDR2 FQNEAQ (reference sequence). The CDR3, as DNA: TGTGCCAGCAGCTTACCCGACAGGGGCCCAAACTATGGCTACACCTTC. The encoded protein is CASSLPDRGPNYGYTF.

This sequence joins TRBV19 and TRBJ2-3, with TRBD2 identical over 7 bases. Germline V gives CDR1 LNHDA, CDR2 SQIVND (reference sequence). V lost 6 bases to trimming and J lost 2 bases; unmatched junction nucleotides: 5. The CDR3 has 14 residues. Here the CDR3 reads CASRQGGTTDTQYF. The CDR3, as DNA: TGTGCCAGTAGGCAGGGAGGGACCACAGATACGCAGTATTTT.

This clone was observed a single time. The CDR3 coding sequence is TGTGCCAGCCGGAACCCGACAGGCAACACTGAAGCTTTCTTT. This encodes CASRNPTGNTEAFF. The V and J genes are TRBV6-5 and TRBJ1-1; the D gene is possibly TRBD1 (6 bases). The CDR3 extends over 14 amino acids. CDR1 is MNHEY, CDR2 SVGAGI, per germline. Trimming cost V 8 bases and J 2 bases, with 15 bases left between them.

J is TRBJ2-7 and V is TRBV2, with TRBD1 identical over 9 bases. J lost 4 bases, V lost 7 bases, and 8 bases had no gene match. This CDR3 region has 14 residues. Germline V CDR1 and CDR2: SNHLY, FYNNEI. CDR3 residues: CASIRPGQGYEQYF. For the CDR3, the DNA is TGTGCCAGCATCCGACCGGGACAGGGTTACGAGCAGTACTTC.

V usage is TRBV5-1 and J usage is TRBJ1-2, with a possible D match to TRBD1 (5 bases). This CDR3 comprises 13 residues. Trimming took 1 base from V and 5 from J, leaving 9 bases between them. Germline V gene data show CDR1 as SGHRS and CDR2 as YFSETQ. The CDR3 bases are TGCGCCAGCAGCTTGATAGGGGATTATGGCTACACCTTC. It specifies CASSLIGDYGYTF.

A few counts support this clone. J is TRBJ1-4 and V is TRBV5-1; TRBD1 is a possible D gene (5 bases). This CDR3 is built from 14 residues. Trimming pared 0 bases from V and 8 bases from J, leaving 11 bases between. The germline gives CDR1 SGHRS, CDR2 YFSETQ. CDR3 region: CASSLAGPGEKLFF. The DNA of the CDR3 is TGCGCCAGCAGCTTGGCTGGCCCAGGGGAAAAACTGTTTTTT.

This chain joins TRBV2 and TRBJ1-6, with a weak D call TRBD1 (6 bases). The CDR3 has 13 amino acids. V lost 6 bases to trimming and J lost 7 bases, with 10 bases between them. Germline V gene data show CDR1 as SNHLY and CDR2 as FYNNEI. For the CDR3, the DNA is TGTGCCAGCAGAGGACAGCTAAATTCACCCCTCCACTTT. This gives the protein CASRGQLNSPLHF.

The genes are TRBV5-1 and TRBJ2-5; D is uncertain. Germline CDR1 reads SGHRS; CDR2 reads YFSETQ. V was pared by 1 base and J by 3 bases, with 7 bases between. The length of the CDR3 is 13 residues. This CDR3 reads CASSLIPEETQYF. The CDR3 DNA follows: TGCGCCAGCAGCTTGATTCCAGAAGAGACCCAGTACTTC.

J is TRBJ1-1 and V is TRBV28; 9 bases fit TRBD1. The V gene's germline CDR1 is MDHEN and CDR2 SYDVKM. J was trimmed by 0 bases and V by 6 bases; bases with no gene match: 8. This CDR3 is built from 16 residues. The CDR3 loop reads CASSHAGQGLNTEAFF. Written as DNA, the CDR3 is TGTGCCAGCAGCCACGCGGGACAGGGTTTGAACACTGAAGCTTTCTTT.

The chain links TRBV30 to TRBJ2-1, with D possibly matching TRBD2 (6 bases). Germline lookup yields CDR1 GTSNPN and CDR2 SVGIG (reference sequence). The CDR3 length is 14 residues. Trimming cost V 0 bases and J 8 bases, with 14 bases left between them. The chain's CDR3 is CAWSVKGSGDEQFF. The CDR3 region has the DNA TGTGCCTGGAGTGTAAAGGGTAGCGGCGATGAGCAGTTCTTC. Filled out from reference TRBV30 and TRBJ2-1, the complete variable domain reads SQTIHQWPATLVQPVGSPLSLECTVEGTSNPNLYWYRQAAGRGLQLLFYSVGIGQISSEVPQNLSASRPQDRQFILSSKKLLLSDSGFYLCAWSVKGSGDEQFFGPGTRLTVL.

This chain joins TRBV5-1 and TRBJ1-2, with no clear D. The CDR3 is made up of 16 amino acids. Germline assignment: CDR1 SGHRS and CDR2 YFSETQ. Trimming stripped 0 bases from V and 0 bases from J, with 12 bases between. The CDR3, as DNA: TGCGCCAGCAGCTTGGGGGCACCAAGAGCTAACTATGGCTACACCTTC. As protein: CASSLGAPRANYGYTF.

The chain couples TRBV7-9 to TRBJ1-1, with D maybe TRBD1 (5 bases). Germline V CDR1 and CDR2: SEHNR, FQNEAQ (reference sequence). This CDR3 is 15 amino acids long. Trimming removed 5 bases from V and 3 bases from J, with 16 bases in between. The CDR3 nucleotides are TGTGCCAGCAGCCCCCGACAGTTGATGGACACTGAAGCTTTCTTT. This gives the protein CASSPRQLMDTEAFF.

The chain couples TRBV29-1 to TRBJ1-2; D is undetermined. CDR3 length: 14 amino acids. V was cut by 7 bases and J by 8 bases, with 23 bases left in between. Germline values: CDR1 SQVTM, CDR2 ANQGSEA. DNA for the CDR3: TGCAGCGCAACCCAGTCCACAGCTATGATCGGCTACACCTTC. This gives the protein CSATQSTAMIGYTF.

The sample holds one count of this clone. The rearrangement uses TRBV12-5 and TRBJ1-4; 7 nucleotides align to TRBD1. This CDR3 has 16 amino acids. CDR1 is LGHNT and CDR2 is FRNRAP in the germline V gene. V dropped 6 bases and J dropped 1; count of bases not matched to a gene: 8. Here the CDR3 DNA reads TGTGCTAGTGGGGGGCCAGCAGGGGGAACTAATGAAAAACTGTTTTTT. This encodes CASGGPAGGTNEKLFF. The full variable domain, completed using reference TRBV12-5 and TRBJ1-4, is DARVTQTPRHKVTEMGQEVTMRCQPILGHNTVFWYRQTMMQGLELLAYFRNRAPLDDSGMPKDRFSAEMPDATLATLKIQPSEPRDSAVYFCASGGPAGGTNEKLFFGSGTQLSVL.

The chain employs TRBV25-1 and TRBJ1-1; D possibly corresponds to TRBD1 (6 bases). Trimming shortened V by 5 bases and J by 4 bases, and 11 bases separated the two germline ends. CDR3 length: 13 residues. CDR1 is MGHDK and CDR2 is SYGVNS in the germline V gene. The CDR3 DNA reads TGTGCCAGCAGTTACAGGGTTGGCACTGAAGCTTTCTTT. It translates to CASSYRVGTEAFF.

The chain couples TRBV9 to TRBJ2-5; 12 nucleotides align to TRBD2. Looked up from germline, CDR1 is SGDLS and CDR2 is YYNGEE. The CDR3 has 17 residues. Trimming took 0 bases from V and 1 from J; bases not matched to a gene: 4. CDR3 loop: CASSVGTSGGTQETQYF. CDR3 in DNA: TGTGCCAGCAGCGTAGGAACTAGCGGGGGGACCCAAGAGACCCAGTACTTC.

This clone was recorded once. The gene calls are TRBV7-9 and TRBJ1-2; TRBD1 matches at 7 bases. This CDR3 spans 14 amino acids. V trimming: 5 bases; J trimming: 5 bases; junction bases outside the gene matches: 8. The germline V gene encodes CDR1 SEHNR and CDR2 FQNEAQ (reference sequence). The DNA of the CDR3 is TGTGCCAGCAGCCAGGACAGGACTGGGTATGGCTACACCTTC. Translated, it gives CASSQDRTGYGYTF.